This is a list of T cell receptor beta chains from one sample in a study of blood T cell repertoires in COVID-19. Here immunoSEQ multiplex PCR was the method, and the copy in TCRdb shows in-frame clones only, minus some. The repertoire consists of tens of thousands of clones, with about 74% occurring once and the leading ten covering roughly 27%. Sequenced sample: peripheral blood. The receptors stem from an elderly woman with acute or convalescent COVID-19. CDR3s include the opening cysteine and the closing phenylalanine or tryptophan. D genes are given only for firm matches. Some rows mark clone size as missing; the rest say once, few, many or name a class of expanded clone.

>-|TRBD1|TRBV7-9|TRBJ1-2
CASSLAQGAGYGYTF
TGTGCCAGCAGCTTGGCGCAGGGGGCAGGCTATGGCTACACCTTC
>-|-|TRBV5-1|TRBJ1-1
CPPSWPGAGAGDTEAFF
TGCCCCCCCAGCTGGCCGGGGGCCGGGGCGGGGGACACTGAAGCTTTCTTT
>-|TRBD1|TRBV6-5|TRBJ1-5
CASRGTGWQPQHF
TGTGCCAGCAGAGGGACAGGGTGGCAGCCCCAGCATTTT
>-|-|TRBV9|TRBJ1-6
CASSVGGSNSPLHF
TGTGCCAGCAGCGTAGGAGGGTCTAATTCACCCCTCCACTTT
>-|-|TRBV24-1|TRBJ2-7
CATSEPGRYEQYF
TGTGCCACCAGTGAGCCAGGGCGCTACGAGCAGTACTTC
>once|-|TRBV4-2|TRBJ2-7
CASSQGGTPTYEQYF
TGTGCCAGCAGCCAGGGCGGGACCCCAACCTACGAGCAGTACTTC
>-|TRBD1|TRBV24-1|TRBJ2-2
CATSEPTGTGGVGELFF
TGTGCCACCAGTGAGCCAACCGGGACAGGGGGGGTCGGGGAGCTGTTTTTT
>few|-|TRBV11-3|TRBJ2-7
CASSLSTQGPYEQYF
TGTGCCAGCAGCCTCTCAACCCAGGGGCCCTACGAGCAGTACTTC
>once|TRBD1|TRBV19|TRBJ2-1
CASRSNAADRGPNEQFF
TGTGCCAGTAGGAGCAACGCGGCGGACAGGGGACCCAATGAGCAGTTCTTC
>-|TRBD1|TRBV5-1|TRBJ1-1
CASSLGDRVTEAFF
TGCGCCAGCAGCTTGGGAGACAGGGTCACTGAAGCTTTCTTT
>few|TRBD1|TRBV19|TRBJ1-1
CASSSPGTGRNTEAFF
TGTGCCAGTAGTAGTCCCGGGACAGGGAGGAACACTGAAGCTTTCTTT
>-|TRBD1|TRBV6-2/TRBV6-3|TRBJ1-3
CASSRGQPSGNTIYF
TGTGCCAGCAGTAGGGGACAGCCGTCTGGAAACACCATATATTTT
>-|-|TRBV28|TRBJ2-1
CASSLSQHVNEQFF
TGTGCCAGCAGTTTATCCCAACACGTCAATGAGCAGTTCTTC
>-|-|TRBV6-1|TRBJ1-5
CASSERFGTYSNQPQHF
TGTGCCAGCAGTGAAAGGTTTGGGACATATAGCAATCAGCCCCAGCATTTT
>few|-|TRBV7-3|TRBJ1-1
CASSSQTQGAEAFF
TGTGCCAGCAGCTCCCAAACACAGGGCGCTGAAGCTTTCTTT
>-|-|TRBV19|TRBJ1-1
CASSSGPGVTEAFF
TGTGCCAGTAGTTCGGGCCCAGGGGTCACTGAAGCTTTCTTT
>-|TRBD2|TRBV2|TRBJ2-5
CASSGGLAGGQETQYF
TGTGCCAGCAGTGGGGGACTAGCGGGAGGGCAAGAGACCCAGTACTTC
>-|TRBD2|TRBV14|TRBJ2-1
CASSQELAGGYEQFF
TGTGCCAGCAGCCAAGAACTAGCGGGAGGGTATGAGCAGTTCTTC
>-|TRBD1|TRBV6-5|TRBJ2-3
CASRSTGAPTDTQYF
TGTGCCAGCAGATCGACAGGGGCCCCGACAGATACGCAGTATTTT
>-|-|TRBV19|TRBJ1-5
CASSIGVPGGNQPQHF
TGTGCCAGTAGTATAGGGGTACCAGGCGGCAATCAGCCCCAGCATTTT
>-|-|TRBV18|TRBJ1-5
CASSEKGLANQPQHF
TGTGCCAGCTCTGAGAAAGGACTTGCCAATCAGCCCCAGCATTTT
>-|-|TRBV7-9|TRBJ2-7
CASSPGHNSYEQYF
TGTGCCAGCAGCCCTGGACACAACTCCTACGAGCAGTACTTC
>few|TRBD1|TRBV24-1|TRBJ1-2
CATSTTGVSGYTF
TGTGCCACCAGTACTACAGGGGTCAGTGGCTACACCTTC
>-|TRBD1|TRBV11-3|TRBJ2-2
CASSKRTGANTGELFF
TGTGCCAGCAGTAAACGCACAGGGGCCAACACCGGGGAGCTGTTTTTT
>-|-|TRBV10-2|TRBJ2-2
CASSEGDSSTGELFF
TGCGCCAGCAGTGAGGGGGACTCCTCCACCGGGGAGCTGTTTTTT
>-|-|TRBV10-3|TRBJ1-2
CAISDGVAGYTF
TGTGCCATCAGTGACGGGGTTGCTGGCTACACCTTC
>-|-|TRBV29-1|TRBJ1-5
CSVQAGSNQPQHF
TGCAGCGTCCAGGCTGGGAGCAATCAGCCCCAGCATTTT
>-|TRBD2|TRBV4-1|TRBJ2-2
CASSQDRAREGHTGELFF
TGCGCCAGCAGCCAAGATAGGGCGCGGGAGGGTCACACCGGGGAGCTGTTTTTT
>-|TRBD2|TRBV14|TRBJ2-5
CASSRGLAESSHRETQYF
TGTGCCAGCAGCCGCGGACTAGCGGAGAGTTCCCACCGGGAGACCCAGTACTTC
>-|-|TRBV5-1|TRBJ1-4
CASSRDTLNEKLFF
TGCGCCAGCAGCCGCGACACCCTAAATGAAAAACTGTTTTTT
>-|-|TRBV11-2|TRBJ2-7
CASSLAQVSYEQYF
TGTGCCAGCAGCTTAGCTCAGGTCTCCTACGAGCAGTACTTC
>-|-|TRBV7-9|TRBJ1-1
CASSAGSGRTEAFF
TGTGCCAGCAGCGCTGGTTCAGGAAGAACTGAAGCTTTCTTT
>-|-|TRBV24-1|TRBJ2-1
CATTEGDPAYNEQFF
TGTGCCACCACCGAGGGGGACCCAGCCTACAATGAGCAGTTCTTC
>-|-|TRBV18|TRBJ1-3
CASSLNGRGSGNTIYF
TGTGCCAGCTCACTAAATGGCAGGGGCTCTGGAAACACCATATATTTT
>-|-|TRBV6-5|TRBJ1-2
CASSYSRSNYGYTF
TGTGCCAGCAGTTACTCCCGGTCTAACTATGGCTACACCTTC
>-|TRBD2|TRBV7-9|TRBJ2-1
CASSLLAGGGNEQFF
TGTGCCAGCAGCTTACTAGCGGGAGGGGGAAATGAGCAGTTCTTC
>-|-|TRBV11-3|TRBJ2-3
CASSSQGPTDTQYF
TGTGCCAGCAGCTCCCAGGGGCCCACAGATACGCAGTATTTT
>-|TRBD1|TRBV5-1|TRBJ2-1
CASSTTGGEQFF
TGCGCCAGCAGCACTACAGGGGGGGAGCAGTTCTTC
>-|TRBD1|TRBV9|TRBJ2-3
CASSVPRGQGLDTQYF
TGTGCCAGCAGCGTACCCAGGGGACAGGGGTTAGATACGCAGTATTTT
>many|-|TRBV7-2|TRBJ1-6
CASSLGPSQNSPLHF
TGTGCCAGCAGCTTGGGGCCTTCGCAGAATTCACCCCTCCACTTT
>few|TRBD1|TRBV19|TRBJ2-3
CASSKGQFTDTQYF
TGTGCCAGTAGCAAGGGACAGTTCACAGATACGCAGTATTTT
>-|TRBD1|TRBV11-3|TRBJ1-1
CASSPRTGSNTEAFF
TGTGCCAGCAGCCCGCGGACAGGGTCGAACACTGAAGCTTTCTTT
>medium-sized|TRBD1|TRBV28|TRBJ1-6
CASSTFRTGNSPLHF
TGTGCCAGCAGTACCTTTCGGACAGGGAATTCACCCCTCCACTTT
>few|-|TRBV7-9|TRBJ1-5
CASSSGKGSSNQPQHF
TGTGCCAGCAGCTCTGGTAAGGGGTCGAGCAATCAGCCCCAGCATTTT
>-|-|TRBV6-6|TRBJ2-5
CASSPRRYQETQYF
TGTGCCAGCAGCCCCCGGAGGTACCAAGAGACCCAGTACTTC
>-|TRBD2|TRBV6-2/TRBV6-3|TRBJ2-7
CASSYISGRASYEQYF
TGTGCCAGCAGTTACATAAGCGGGAGAGCCTCCTACGAGCAGTACTTC
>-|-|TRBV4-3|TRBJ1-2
CASSQDTSNYGYTF
TGCGCCAGCAGCCAAGATACAAGTAACTATGGCTACACCTTC
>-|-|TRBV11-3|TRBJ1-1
CASSFEHNTEAFF
TGTGCCAGCAGCTTCGAACATAACACTGAAGCTTTCTTT
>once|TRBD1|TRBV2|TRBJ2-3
CASSRDSPDTQYF
TGTGCCAGCAGTAGGGACAGCCCAGATACGCAGTATTTT
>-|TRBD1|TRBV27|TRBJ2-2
CASSPRTGDTGELFF
TGTGCCAGCAGCCCAAGGACAGGGGACACCGGGGAGCTGTTTTTT
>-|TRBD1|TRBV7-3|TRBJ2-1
CASSLSFGTDYNEQFF
TGTGCCAGCAGCTTAAGTTTCGGGACAGACTACAATGAGCAGTTCTTC
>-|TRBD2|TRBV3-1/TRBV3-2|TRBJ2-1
CASSSTSGGYNEQFF
TGTGCCAGCAGCTCTACTAGCGGAGGCTACAATGAGCAGTTCTTC
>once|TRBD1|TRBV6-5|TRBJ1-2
CASGQGRLEGYTF
TGTGCCAGCGGACAGGGGCGGTTGGAGGGCTACACCTTC
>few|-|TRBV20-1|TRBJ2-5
CSASGTGIETQYF
TGCAGTGCTAGTGGTACGGGGATCGAGACCCAGTACTTC